Listed here are 27 T cell receptor beta chains from one sample, sequenced in a study of T cell repertoires in cytomegalovirus infection. TCRdb reprocessed the reads via MiXCR and lists one record per CDR3 protein. The profile shows 570,000 or so distinct CDR3 sequences, roughly 43% of them singletons. No antigen has been identified for these receptors. Here the sequenced sample was cultured PBMCs, taken from culture after CMV antigen stimulation. The receptor source for this set is a human donor in good health (CMV status not recorded). Some clones in this sample may be carry-over from other donors' samples.

The CDR3 loop reads CASSSQQESTETQYF. The CDR3 DNA reads as TGTGCCAGCTCATCCCAACAGGAATCGACGGAGACCCAGTACTTC. The gene calls are TRBV18 and TRBJ2-5; possible D gene TRBD1, 5 bases. The CDR3 covers 15 residues. V was clipped by 5 bases and J by 5 bases, with 18 bases between them. The germline V gene has CDR1 KGHSH and CDR2 LQKENI.

This clonotype has just a few counts. The V call is TRBV11-2, the J call TRBJ2-2; possible D gene TRBD1, 5 bases. CDR3 length: 16 residues. Deletions cut 10 bases from V and 4 bases from J, with 22 bases between. Germline-derived CDR1 and CDR2 are SGHAT and FQNNGV. The CDR3 DNA reads TGTGCCACCACAAGAAGGGGCAGCCTCGCCACCGGGGAGCTGTTTTTT. It is translated as CATTRRGSLATGELFF.

This clonotype turned up a few times. The rearrangement uses TRBV7-8 and TRBJ1-5; the D gene is possibly TRBD1 (6 bases). Trimming removed 5 bases from V and 0 bases from J, with 11 bases in between. Per germline, CDR1 SGHVS and CDR2 FQNEAQ. The CDR3 is made up of 15 amino acids. The CDR3 sequence is CASSTTGHSNQPQHF. The CDR3 DNA reads as TGTGCCAGCAGCACGACAGGTCATAGCAATCAGCCCCAGCATTTT.

The CDR3 is CASRGTGALSYEQYF. The CDR3 DNA sequence: TGTGCCAGCAGAGGAACAGGGGCCCTCTCCTACGAGCAGTACTTC. The chain combines TRBV27 with TRBJ2-7, with 7 positions matching TRBD1. The germline CDR1 and CDR2 sequences are MNHEY and SMNVEV (reference sequence). V was pared by 6 bases and J by 0 bases, with 8 bases of the junction left unmatched. The CDR3 extends over 15 amino acids.

The gene calls are TRBV7-6 and TRBJ1-1, with unresolved D. Trimming took 3 bases from V and 6 from J, leaving 8 bases between them. Germline assignment: CDR1 SGHVS and CDR2 FNYEAQ. The CDR3 spans 12 residues. The CDR3 sequence: CASSFLSAEAFF. For the CDR3, the DNA is TGTGCCAGCAGCTTTTTATCGGCTGAAGCTTTCTTT.

This clonotype was recorded at least ten times. The DNA for the CDR3 is TGTGCCAGCAGCTTAGCGGGGGTCGGCACTGAAGCTTTCTTT. Its translation: CASSLAGVGTEAFF. The chain combines TRBV7-2 with TRBJ1-1, with D maybe TRBD1 (5 bases). Deletions cut 0 bases from V and 4 bases from J, with 9 bases between. Germline CDR1 SGHTA, CDR2 FQGNSA. CDR3 length: 14 residues.

The table lists this clonotype with a few counts. The chain is built from TRBV7-9 and TRBJ2-1; tentative D call: TRBD2 (5 bases). CDR1 SEHNR and CDR2 FQNEAQ come from the germline V gene (reference sequence). The CDR3 spans 14 residues. V was trimmed by 3 bases and J by 6 bases, leaving 12 bases between them. CDR3 region: CASSFGGGGNEQFF. The CDR3 DNA follows: TGTGCCAGCAGCTTCGGCGGAGGCGGCAATGAGCAGTTCTTC. Filled out from reference TRBV7-9 and TRBJ2-1, the complete variable domain reads DTGVSQNPRHKITKRGQNVTFRCDPISEHNRLYWYRQTLGQGPEFLTYFQNEAQLEKSRLLSDRFSAERPKGSFSTLEIQRTEQGDSAMYLCASSFGGGGNEQFFGPGTRLTVL.

The CDR3 bases are TGTGCCAGCAGTTCGATCACACAATACAATGAGCAGTTCTTC. Encoded protein: CASSSITQYNEQFF. The V call is TRBV6-5, the J call TRBJ2-1; D is unresolved. V gave up 4 bases and J gave up 4 bases, with 11 bases separating them. Germline values: CDR1 MNHEY, CDR2 SVGAGI. CDR3 length equals 14 residues.

The rearrangement joins TRBV12-3 or TRBV12-4 to TRBJ2-5; tentatively, D is TRBD1 or TRBD2 (5 bases each). The V end lost 5 bases, the J end lost 6 bases, and 16 bases lay between the germline ends. The CDR3 is 14 residues long. The DNA of the CDR3 is TGTGCCAGCAGTCCCTCTGGGGGTAGGCAGACCCAGTACTTC. Translation gives CASSPSGGRQTQYF.

This clonotype has a handful of counts. The J gene is TRBJ1-5, the V gene TRBV28, with 9 bases aligning to TRBD1. Looked up from germline, CDR1 is MDHEN and CDR2 is SYDVKM. CDR3 length: 18 residues. The V segment lost 5 bases and the J segment 6 bases; nucleotides outside the gene matches: 17. The CDR3 sequence is CASSPLGTGSHNGQPQHF. In DNA form, the CDR3 reads TGTGCCAGCAGTCCGTTGGGGACAGGGAGCCACAATGGTCAGCCCCAGCATTTT.

Turning to this clonotype: Given a much more abundant clone one base away, this may be a read error. The chain uses TRBV7-2 and TRBJ2-5; no firm D call. CDR3 size: 15 residues. With 1 base removed from V and 4 bases from J, the gap between germline ends came to 13 bases. CDR1 is SGHTA, CDR2 FQGNSA, per germline. The CDR3 coding sequence is TGTACCAGCAGCTTAGGCCCCACTCAAGGAGAGACCCAGTACTTC. Translating it yields CTSSLGPTQGETQYF. The full variable domain, with the rest looked up from reference TRBV7-2 and TRBJ2-5, is GAGVSQSPSNKVTEKGKDVELRCDPISGHTALYWYRQSLGQGLEFLIYFQGNSAPDKSGLPSDRFSAERTGGSVSTLTIQRTQQEDSAVYLCTSSLGPTQGETQYFGPGTRLLVL.

The gene calls are TRBV4-1 and TRBJ2-1; D is perhaps TRBD1 or TRBD2 (6 bases each). The germline V and J ends were trimmed by 5 bases and 0 bases, with 14 bases remaining between them. CDR1 MGHRA and CDR2 YSYEKL come from the germline V gene. This CDR3 spans 16 amino acids. The CDR3 nucleotides read TGCGCCAGCAGCAAACGGGGGCCGGGCTCCTACAATGAGCAGTTCTTC. Encoded protein: CASSKRGPGSYNEQFF.

This clonotype has a count of ten or more. CDR3 sequence reads: CASSLRGQETQYF. DNA for the CDR3: TGTGCCAGCAGCCTAAGGGGGCAAGAGACCCAGTACTTC. The rearrangement joins TRBV7-2 to TRBJ2-5, with TRBD1 as a possible D gene (6 bases). Germline V gives CDR1 SGHTA, CDR2 FQGNSA. The CDR3 spans 13 residues. Trimming pared 5 bases from V and 2 bases from J, leaving 9 bases between. Based on the CDR3 plus reference TRBV7-2 and TRBJ2-5, the full variable domain is GAGVSQSPSNKVTEKGKDVELRCDPISGHTALYWYRQSLGQGLEFLIYFQGNSAPDKSGLPSDRFSAERTGGSVSTLTIQRTQQEDSAVYLCASSLRGQETQYFGPGTRLLVL.

The CDR3 loop reads CASSLWRTLVNYGYTF. In nucleotides, the CDR3 is TGTGCCAGCAGCTTGTGGCGGACACTCGTTAACTATGGCTACACCTTC. The chain has TRBV5-4 and TRBJ1-2; weak D call: TRBD1 (5 bases). The CDR3 covers 16 residues. The V and J ends lost 1 base and 1 base respectively, with 14 bases between them. CDR1 is SGHNT and CDR2 is YYREEE in the germline V gene (reference sequence).

V and J are TRBV7-8 and TRBJ2-1; possible D gene TRBD1, 6 bases. The V end was cut by 4 bases, the J end by 2 bases, with 12 bases between. Germline CDR1 is SGHVS and CDR2 is FQNEAQ. CDR3 length: 15 amino acids. This chain's CDR3 is CASSSNRDPYNEQFF. In nucleotides, the CDR3 is TGTGCCAGCAGCTCCAACAGGGATCCCTACAATGAGCAGTTCTTC.

V is TRBV2 and J is TRBJ2-3; 9 nucleotides line up with TRBD2. V lost 11 bases to trimming and J lost 6 bases; unmatched junction nucleotides: 12. CDR1 and CDR2 from the germline V gene are SNHLY and FYNNEI. CDR3 length: 14 amino acids. CDR3 coding DNA: TGTGCCCAAAGTAGGAGCGGGGGGAAGGATACGCAGTATTTT. It codes for CAQSRSGGKDTQYF.

The chain carries TRBV11-2 and TRBJ2-3; D gene unclear. Trimming left V 4 bases short and J 1 base short, with 9 bases between. Per germline, CDR1 SGHAT and CDR2 FQNNGV. CDR3 length: 14 residues. Here the CDR3 reads CASSSRERTDTQYF. In DNA, the CDR3 is TGTGCCAGCAGCTCACGTGAACGCACAGATACGCAGTATTTT.

The chain combines TRBV6-1 with TRBJ2-2, with a weak D call TRBD2 (5 bases). This CDR3 is built from 15 residues. V lost 5 bases and J 3 bases, leaving 13 bases between the germline ends. Looked up from germline, CDR1 is MNHNS and CDR2 is SASEGT. In DNA, the CDR3 is TGTGCCAGCAGTTCCTCCCCCGGGGACACCGGGGAGCTGTTTTTT. Amino acid sequence: CASSSSPGDTGELFF.

V gene TRBV30 combines with J gene TRBJ2-3; 8 bases line up with TRBD2. V shed 3 bases, J shed 4 bases, and the junction held 6 bases outside the gene matches. Germline CDR1 GTSNPN, CDR2 SVGIG (reference sequence). CDR3 length: 14 residues. The CDR3 loop reads CAWRWIAGPDTQYF. CDR3 DNA: TGTGCCTGGAGGTGGATAGCGGGACCAGATACGCAGTATTTT.

The table lists this clonotype with a few counts. The CDR3 region has the DNA TGTGCCAGTACAACTCGGGGGGAGCCCCAGCATTTT. Amino acids: CASTTRGEPQHF. The rearrangement uses TRBV19 and TRBJ1-5; D might be TRBD1 (5 bases). In germline, CDR1 is LNHDA, CDR2 SQIVND (reference sequence). The CDR3 has 12 residues. With 7 bases removed from V and 8 bases from J, the gap between germline ends came to 12 bases.

The gene calls are TRBV6-5 and TRBJ2-7, with 7 bases matching TRBD2. J gave up 9 bases and V 7 bases, and 12 bases lay outside the gene matches. Germline lookup yields CDR1 MNHEY and CDR2 SVGAGI. The CDR3 totals 13 residues. This chain's CDR3 is CASIGAGVKVQYF. In nucleotides, the CDR3 is TGTGCCAGCATTGGGGCGGGAGTAAAGGTGCAGTACTTC.

The chain couples TRBV4-2 to TRBJ2-3; 13 nucleotides line up with TRBD2. Per germline, CDR1 LGHNA and CDR2 YNFKEQ. The CDR3 sequence is 17 residues long. Losses at the gene ends were 2 bases for V and 0 bases for J; bases not matched to a gene: 2. CDR3: CASSQTGLAGSTDTQYF. The CDR3 coding sequence is TGTGCCAGCAGCCAAACGGGACTAGCGGGGAGCACAGATACGCAGTATTTT.

The rearrangement joins TRBV9 to TRBJ2-3; 9 nucleotides agree with TRBD2. Germline CDR1 and CDR2: SGDLS and YYNGEE. Trimming at V came to 4 bases and at J to 1 base, leaving 4 bases not matched to a gene. This CDR3 contains 15 residues. CDR3 loop: CASSISGRGTDTQYF. The CDR3, as DNA: TGTGCCAGCAGCATTAGCGGGAGAGGCACAGATACGCAGTATTTT.

This clonotype was found many times. This chain joins TRBV7-2 and TRBJ1-2, with D possibly matching TRBD1 (6 bases). The CDR3 spans 19 residues. From germline, CDR1 is SGHTA and CDR2 FQGNSA. V was trimmed by 5 bases and J by 3 bases, leaving 28 bases between them. CDR3 loop: CASSLVGGESTDYHYGYTF. Here the CDR3 DNA reads TGTGCCAGCAGCCTCGTGGGGGGCGAATCAACCGACTACCACTATGGCTACACCTTC.

This clonotype has only a few counts. V and J are TRBV20-1 and TRBJ2-3; D gene ambiguous. The germline V gene encodes CDR1 DFQATT and CDR2 SNEGSKA (reference sequence). V lost 0 bases and J lost 0, with 19 bases in between. The CDR3 runs 18 residues. Here the CDR3 DNA reads TGCAGTGCTAGAGATTTGGAGTCGTCGTTAATTAGCACAGATACGCAGTATTTT. Residues: CSARDLESSLISTDTQYF.

V gene TRBV2 combines with J gene TRBJ2-3; 13 bases match TRBD2. V shed 8 bases and J 10 bases; nucleotides not matched to a gene: 9. The CDR3 runs 14 residues. CDR1 and CDR2 (germline): SNHLY, FYNNEI. The CDR3 sequence is CASVSGTSGIPQYF. The DNA of the CDR3 is TGTGCCAGCGTCTCCGGGACTAGCGGGATCCCGCAGTATTTT.

CDR3 region: CASSLDRGAGANVLTF. In DNA form, the CDR3 reads TGTGCCAGCAGTTTGGACAGGGGAGCTGGGGCCAACGTCCTGACTTTC. The chain joins TRBV12-3 or TRBV12-4 to TRBJ2-6, with TRBD1 matching 9 bases. This CDR3 contains 16 residues. J gave up 2 bases and V 3 bases, and 2 bases lay outside the gene matches.